What follows is one T cell receptor beta chain and its context. The sample is drawn from a study of control samples from healthy donors and cancer patients. The method was immunoSEQ multiplex PCR; TCRdb's version includes in-frame clones alone and lacks a portion of them. This table holds under 150,000 clones, more than 70% found once. Trimming cost V 1 base and J 10 bases, with 10 bases left between them. CDR3 length: 12 amino acids. CDR1 and CDR2 (germline): LGHDT, YNNKEL (reference sequence). This receptor was identified in a woman between 65 and 79 years old in good health. The sequenced sample was blood. V usage is TRBV3-1 (or the pseudogene TRBV3-2) and J usage is TRBJ1-1; a possible D gene is TRBD1 (5 bases). CDR3 sequence: CASSQVDSSAFF. The CDR3 nucleotides read TGTGCCAGCAGCCAAGTAGACAGTTCAGCTTTCTTT.